This T cell receptor beta chain was obtained from a study of CD8 T cells in Susac syndrome. This CDR3 region has 14 residues. The ends were cut back, 7 bases at V and 0 bases at J, with 11 bases in the middle. CDR1 is KGHDR, CDR2 SFDVKD, per germline. Random hexamers were used to reverse transcribe the RNA input (about 0.5 to 1 ug). Via MiXCR, TCRdb re-called the immunoSEQ multiplex PCR reads, giving one row per CDR3 protein. The data contain under 95,000 distinct CDR3 sequences, roughly 94% of them singletons. Patients with Susac syndrome met diagnostic criteria defined recently for definite or probable disease.

The receptor's source is a human donor with Susac syndrome. The sample was CD4+ T cells from PBMCs. The V call is TRBV24-1, the J call TRBJ2-5; D gene unclear. In nucleotides, the CDR3 is TGTGCCACCAGCCGAAACGACAACCAAGAGACCCAGTACTTC. Its translation: CATSRNDNQETQYF.